Following are 14 T cell receptor beta chains from one sample sequenced in a study of cytomegalovirus exposure and HLA in healthy donors. PCR primers comprised 60 Vbeta and 13 Jbeta primers. This table comes from immunoSEQ multiplex PCR, and its TCRdb copy is limited to in-frame clones, with some not included. The table lists 97,000 or so clones, roughly three fifths of them singletons. The sequencing input was PBMCs. These receptors were collected from a human donor in good health.

This clone showed up just once. This chain connects TRBV19 to TRBJ2-6; 9 nucleotides line up with TRBD1. The germline V gene has CDR1 LNHDA and CDR2 SQIVND (reference sequence). V lost 4 bases, J lost 0 bases, and 16 bases stayed unmatched. This CDR3 contains 21 residues. Here the CDR3 reads CASSNDPWGDRGDSGANVLTF. CDR3 nucleotides: TGTGCCAGTAGTAATGACCCATGGGGAGACAGGGGGGACTCTGGGGCCAACGTCCTGACTTTC. Drawing the rest from reference TRBV19 and TRBJ2-6, the complete variable domain is DGGITQSPKYLFRKEGQNVTLSCEQNLNHDAMYWYRQDPGQGLRLIYYSQIVNDFQKGDIAEGYSVSREKKESFPLTVTSAQKNPTAFYLCASSNDPWGDRGDSGANVLTFGAGSRLTVL.

In its sample, this clone was seen a few times. The J gene is TRBJ1-2, the V gene TRBV6-5, with 7 bases fitting TRBD1. CDR1 and CDR2 from the germline V gene are MNHEY and SVGAGI. The CDR3 extends over 14 amino acids. Trimming cost V 5 bases and J 6 bases; bases outside gene matches: 9. This chain's CDR3 is CASSRLTGSDGYTF. DNA for the CDR3: TGTGCCAGCAGTCGGCTGACAGGGTCGGATGGCTACACCTTC.

V is TRBV27 and J is TRBJ2-3, with 7 bases matching TRBD1. CDR3 length equals 18 residues. Trimming at V came to 1 base and at J to 1 base, leaving 11 bases not matched to a gene. Germline CDR1 reads MNHEY; CDR2 reads SMNVEV (reference sequence). CDR3 sequence reads: CASSLLTTGVMGTDTQYF. CDR3 coding DNA: TGTGCCAGCAGTTTATTAACAACAGGGGTCATGGGCACAGATACGCAGTATTTT.

This clone appeared once. This chain joins TRBV28 and TRBJ1-1; no clear D gene. Germline CDR1 is MDHEN and CDR2 is SYDVKM. The CDR3 consists of 15 residues. V lost 5 bases and J 0 bases, leaving 13 bases between the germline ends. CDR3 amino acids: CASSPRGLMNTEAFF. CDR3 bases: TGTGCCAGCAGTCCACGAGGGCTCATGAACACTGAAGCTTTCTTT. The full variable domain, its missing parts supplied by reference TRBV28 and TRBJ1-1, is DVKVTQSSRYLVKRTGEKVFLECVQDMDHENMFWYRQDPGLGLRLIYFSYDVKMKEKGDIPEGYSVSREKKERFSLILESASTNQTSMYLCASSPRGLMNTEAFFGQGTRLTVV.

The rearrangement joins TRBV10-2 to TRBJ2-3, with D unresolved. In germline, CDR1 is WSHSY, CDR2 SAAADI. Trimming stripped 3 bases from V and 1 base from J, with 8 bases between. CDR3 length equals 14 residues. The CDR3 reads CASSDLGRTDTQYF. In DNA form, the CDR3 reads TGCGCCAGCAGTGACCTAGGCCGCACAGATACGCAGTATTTT.

This clone was seen a handful of times. The CDR3 bases are TGCGCCAGCAGCTCAGAGGATAGCTCCTACAATGAGCAGTTCTTC. It yields the protein CASSSEDSSYNEQFF. The rearrangement links TRBV5-1 to TRBJ2-1; no firm D call. The CDR3 totals 15 residues. Per germline, CDR1 SGHRS and CDR2 YFSETQ. The V and J ends lost 3 bases and 0 bases respectively, with 10 bases between them. Full variable domain (rest looked up from reference TRBV5-1 and TRBJ2-1): KAGVTQTPRYLIKTRGQQVTLSCSPISGHRSVSWYQQTPGQGLQFLFEYFSETQRNKGNFPGRFSGRQFSNSRSEMNVSTLELGDSALYLCASSSEDSSYNEQFFGPGTRLTVL.

The chain is built from TRBV30 and TRBJ2-5; D perhaps matches TRBD2 (5 bases). The CDR3 is made up of 14 amino acids. Per the germline V gene, CDR1 is GTSNPN and CDR2 is SVGIG (reference sequence). The V gene lost 3 bases and the J gene lost 4 bases, with 15 bases spanning the gap. CDR3 DNA sequence: TGTGCCTGGAGCAGGTCTGGAGGAATAGAGACCCAGTACTTC. It yields the protein CAWSRSGGIETQYF.

The table lists this clone with a few counts. This rearrangement joins TRBV7-9 to TRBJ2-5; 7 bases match TRBD1. V lost 0 bases, J lost 7 bases, and 11 bases stayed unmatched. CDR1 and CDR2 (germline): SEHNR, FQNEAQ (reference sequence). The CDR3 has 16 residues. CDR3 sequence (DNA): TGTGCCAGCAGCTTAGCGCAGGGGGTCCCTGTGGGGACCCAGTACTTC. It is translated as CASSLAQGVPVGTQYF.

This chain's CDR3 is CAINPTGVGTEAFF. In DNA form, the CDR3 reads TGTGCCATCAACCCCACAGGGGTGGGCACTGAAGCTTTCTTT. The chain employs TRBV10-3 and TRBJ1-1; 7 bases fit TRBD1. Trimming at V came to 7 bases and at J to 4 bases, leaving 9 bases not matched to a gene. Germline CDR1 and CDR2: ENHRY and SYGVKD. The CDR3 spans 14 residues.

The chain joins TRBV27 to TRBJ2-3; 8 bases are shared with TRBD2. The CDR3 has 16 residues. V dropped 2 bases and J dropped 3; count of bases not matched to a gene: 7. The germline V gene has CDR1 MNHEY and CDR2 SMNVEV (reference sequence). The CDR3 DNA reads as TGTGCCAGCAGTTTAGATGCGGGAGGTCTTACAGATACGCAGTATTTT. Protein sequence: CASSLDAGGLTDTQYF.

The chain carries TRBV19 and TRBJ2-7; 14 bases map to TRBD2. J was trimmed by 3 bases and V by 5 bases; bases with no gene match: 3. The germline gives CDR1 LNHDA, CDR2 SQIVND (reference sequence). CDR3 size: 15 residues. The CDR3 sequence is CASSPGLAGGYEQYF. The CDR3 DNA follows: TGTGCCAGTAGTCCCGGACTAGCGGGAGGCTACGAGCAGTACTTC.

V and J are TRBV2 and TRBJ2-5, with D unclear. The germline CDR1 and CDR2 sequences are SNHLY and FYNNEI. The CDR3 totals 14 residues. Trimming cost V 2 bases and J 1 base, with 8 bases left between them. CDR3 sequence: CASSEQVPQETQYF. In DNA, the CDR3 is TGTGCCAGCAGTGAACAGGTCCCCCAAGAGACCCAGTACTTC.

The chain couples TRBV6-5 to TRBJ2-1; D might be TRBD2 (5 bases). This CDR3 is built from 12 residues. Trimming removed 5 bases at V and 4 bases at J, with 6 bases between. CDR1 is MNHEY and CDR2 is SVGAGI in the germline V gene. The DNA of the CDR3 is TGTGCCAGCAGTAGCGGTTACAATGAGCAGTTCTTC. Residues: CASSSGYNEQFF.

The rearrangement joins TRBV29-1 to TRBJ2-7; TRBD1 might be the D (6 bases). CDR1 SQVTM and CDR2 ANQGSEA come from the germline V gene. Trimming stripped 3 bases from V and 9 bases from J, with 12 bases between. The CDR3 sequence is 11 residues long. In nucleotides, the CDR3 is TGCAGCGTTGACTTGGGGACAATGCAGTACTTC. The encoded protein is CSVDLGTMQYF.